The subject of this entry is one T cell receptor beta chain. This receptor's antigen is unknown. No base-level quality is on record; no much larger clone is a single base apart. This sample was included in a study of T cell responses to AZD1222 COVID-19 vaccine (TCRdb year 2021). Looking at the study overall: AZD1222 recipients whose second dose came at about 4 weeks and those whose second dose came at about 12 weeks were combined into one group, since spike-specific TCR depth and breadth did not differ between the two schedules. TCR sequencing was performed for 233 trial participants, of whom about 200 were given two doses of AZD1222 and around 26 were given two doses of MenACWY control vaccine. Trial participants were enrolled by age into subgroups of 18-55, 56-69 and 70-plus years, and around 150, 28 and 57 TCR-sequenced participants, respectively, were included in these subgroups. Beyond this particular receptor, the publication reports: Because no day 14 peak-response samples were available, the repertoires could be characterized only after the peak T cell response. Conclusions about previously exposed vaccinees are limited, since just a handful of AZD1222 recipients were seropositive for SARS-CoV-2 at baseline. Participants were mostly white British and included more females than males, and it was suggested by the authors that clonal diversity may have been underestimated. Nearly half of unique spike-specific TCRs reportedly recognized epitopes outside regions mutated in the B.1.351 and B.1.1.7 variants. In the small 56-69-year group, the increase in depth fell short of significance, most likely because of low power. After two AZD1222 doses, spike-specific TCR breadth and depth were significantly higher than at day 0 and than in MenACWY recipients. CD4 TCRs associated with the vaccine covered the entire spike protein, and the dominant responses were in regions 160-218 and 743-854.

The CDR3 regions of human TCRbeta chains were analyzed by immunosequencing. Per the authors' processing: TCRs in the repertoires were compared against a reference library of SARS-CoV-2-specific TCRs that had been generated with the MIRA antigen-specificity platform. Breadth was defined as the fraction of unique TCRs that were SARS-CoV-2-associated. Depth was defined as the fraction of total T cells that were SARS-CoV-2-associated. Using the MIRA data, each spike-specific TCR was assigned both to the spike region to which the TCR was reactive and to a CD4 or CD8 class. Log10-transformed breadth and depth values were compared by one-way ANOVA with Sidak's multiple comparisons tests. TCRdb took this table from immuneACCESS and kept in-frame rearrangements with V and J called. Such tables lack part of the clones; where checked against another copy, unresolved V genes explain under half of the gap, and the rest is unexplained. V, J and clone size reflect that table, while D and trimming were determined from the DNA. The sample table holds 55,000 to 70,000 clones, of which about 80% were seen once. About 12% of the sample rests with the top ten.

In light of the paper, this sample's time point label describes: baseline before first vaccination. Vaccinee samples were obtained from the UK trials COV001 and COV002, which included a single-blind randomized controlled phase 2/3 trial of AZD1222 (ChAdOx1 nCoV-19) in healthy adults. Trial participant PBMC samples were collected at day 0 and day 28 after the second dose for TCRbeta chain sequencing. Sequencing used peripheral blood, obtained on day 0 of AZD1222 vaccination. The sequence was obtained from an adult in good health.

The DNA sequence is given as TGTGCCAGCAGTGAGGGACTAAGCACAGATACGCAGTATTTT. Its translation is CASSEGLSTDTQYF. The receptor chain draws on TRBV2 and TRBJ2-3; TRBD2 matches 7 bases in the middle. V has 3 bases trimmed and J has 0 bases trimmed; junction bases matching no gene number 0. The CDR3 goes from the cysteine to the phenylalanine over 14 residues. Left in the record is the CDR3 DNA by itself, 42 bases read in frame from the first base. CDR1 is given as SNHLY and CDR2 as FYNNEI, both from the germline V gene.